These 19 T cell receptor beta chains were all obtained from the same sample, sequenced in a study of chemoradiotherapy in HPV16-positive cancers. Method: immunoSEQ multiplex PCR; TCRdb's copy keeps in-frame clones and lacks some. The profile shows 13,000 or so clones, around 82% of them singletons. Specimen: blood, collected from a patient who underwent chemoradiotherapy. The receptors originated from a human donor with HPV-associated anogenital cancer.

This chain connects TRBV6-1 to TRBJ1-2; 7 bases fit TRBD1. CDR1 MNHNS and CDR2 SASEGT come from the germline V gene. V shed 2 bases, J shed 4 bases, and the junction held 10 bases outside the gene matches. The CDR3 loop spans 16 amino acids. The CDR3 reads CASSEPARTGRYGYTF. The CDR3 region has the DNA TGTGCCAGCAGTGAACCCGCCCGGACAGGACGCTATGGCTACACCTTC.

The J gene is TRBJ2-5, the V gene TRBV7-9; 10 nucleotides agree with TRBD2. V trimming: 5 bases; J trimming: 2 bases; junction bases outside the gene matches: 5. Germline lookup yields CDR1 SEHNR and CDR2 FQNEAQ (reference sequence). This CDR3 has 15 residues. The CDR3 nucleotides are TGTGCCAGCAGCATAACTAGCGGGACACAAGAGACCCAGTACTTC. This gives the protein CASSITSGTQETQYF. The entire variable domain, with the rest obtained from reference TRBV7-9 and TRBJ2-5, is as follows: DTGVSQNPRHKITKRGQNVTFRCDPISEHNRLYWYRQTLGQGPEFLTYFQNEAQLEKSRLLSDRFSAERPKGSFSTLEIQRTEQGDSAMYLCASSITSGTQETQYFGPGTRLLVL.

Only a few counts were recorded for this clone. The V and J genes are TRBV6-1 and TRBJ1-2; D remains ambiguous. The germline CDR1 and CDR2 sequences are MNHNS and SASEGT. CDR3 length equals 10 residues. Deletions cut 7 bases from V and 3 bases from J, with 3 bases between. The CDR3 protein is CASKYYGYTF. The CDR3 bases are TGTGCCAGCAAATACTATGGCTACACCTTC.

The chain employs TRBV19 and TRBJ2-3; D not resolved. Germline assignment: CDR1 LNHDA and CDR2 SQIVND (reference sequence). V shed 5 bases and J shed 2 bases, with 14 bases lying between them. The CDR3 length is 15 residues. The CDR3 here is CASSVTPSDTDTQYF. The CDR3 DNA reads as TGTGCCAGTAGTGTGACTCCATCAGACACAGATACGCAGTATTTT.

The chain employs TRBV5-1 and TRBJ2-2; no clear D gene. Germline assignment: CDR1 SGHRS and CDR2 YFSETQ. The CDR3 runs 16 residues. V dropped 4 bases and J dropped 0 bases, with 13 bases sitting between them. The DNA for the CDR3 is TGCGCCAGCAGCCCGGACCGACTCTCGAACACCGGGGAGCTGTTTTTT. This codes for CASSPDRLSNTGELFF.

This chain connects TRBV6-1 to TRBJ2-5; D is possibly TRBD2 (5 bases). Deletions cut 10 bases from V and 7 bases from J, with 19 bases between. The CDR3 loop spans 13 amino acids. Germline CDR1 and CDR2: MNHNS and SASEGT. The CDR3 loop is CAINGVLKGTQYF. The CDR3 region has the DNA TGTGCCATAAACGGGGTCCTAAAGGGGACCCAGTACTTC.

The chain carries TRBV18 and TRBJ2-7; D remains unclear. The CDR3 runs 14 residues. V was cut by 6 bases and J by 2 bases, with 14 bases left in between. CDR1 and CDR2 from the germline V gene are KGHSH and LQKENI. The CDR3 reads CASSTGPSPYEQYF. The CDR3 nucleotides are TGTGCCAGCTCCACCGGGCCATCACCCTACGAGCAGTACTTC.

The rearrangement uses TRBV5-1 and TRBJ2-1; 8 bases line up with TRBD1. The CDR3 has 16 amino acids. V lost 4 bases, J lost 7 bases, and 13 bases stayed unmatched. Germline V gene data show CDR1 as SGHRS and CDR2 as YFSETQ. Here the CDR3 reads CASSDVKGTGMNEQFF. The CDR3 DNA sequence: TGCGCCAGCAGCGACGTTAAGGGGACAGGTATGAATGAGCAGTTCTTC.

In nucleotides, the CDR3 is TGTGCCAGCAGCGTAGCTATATCGGGGCCTAACACTGAAGCTTTCTTT. It translates to CASSVAISGPNTEAFF. V is TRBV9 and J is TRBJ1-1, with D tentatively TRBD1 (5 bases). The germline gives CDR1 SGDLS, CDR2 YYNGEE. The CDR3 sequence is 16 residues long. Trimming took off 0 bases at V and 2 bases at J, with 14 bases between the two ends.

The rearrangement joins TRBV9 to TRBJ2-1; the D gene is possibly TRBD1 (6 bases). CDR1 SGDLS and CDR2 YYNGEE come from the germline V gene. The CDR3 length is 17 residues. The germline V and J ends were trimmed by 0 bases and 4 bases, with 17 bases remaining between them. The DNA of the CDR3 is TGTGCCAGCAGCGTAGTCCCTCGACAGGACCATTACAATGAGCAGTTCTTC. This translates into CASSVVPRQDHYNEQFF.

This CDR3 is CASSLLGGEQFF. The CDR3 bases are TGTGCCAGCAGCTTGCTAGGGGGTGAGCAGTTCTTC. The chain has TRBV5-4 and TRBJ2-1, with D maybe TRBD1 (6 bases). Germline assignment: CDR1 SGHNT and CDR2 YYREEE (reference sequence). Trimming took off 1 base at V and 9 bases at J, with 8 bases between the two ends. There are 12 residues in the CDR3.

V is TRBV2 and J is TRBJ2-1; 9 bases fit TRBD1. V was clipped by 5 bases and J by 7 bases; unmatched bases: 6. Germline lookup yields CDR1 SNHLY and CDR2 FYNNEI. The CDR3 covers 14 residues. The CDR3 sequence is CASSRDRAGNEQFF. The CDR3 region has the DNA TGTGCCAGCAGTCGGGACAGGGCTGGGAATGAGCAGTTCTTC.

This clone was seen more than once but under ten times. The chain is built from TRBV5-4 and TRBJ1-6, with TRBD1 matching 7 bases. The V and J ends lost 3 bases and 9 bases, in that order; junction bases with no gene match: 6. The CDR3 runs 14 residues. CDR1 and CDR2 (germline): SGHNT, YYREEE (reference sequence). The CDR3 nucleotides are TGTGCCAGCAGCTCAGACAGGGAGAGTTCACCCCTCCACTTT. Its translation is CASSSDRESSPLHF.

The chain couples TRBV19 to TRBJ2-5; no reliable D call. The CDR3 has 14 residues. The ends were cut back, 3 bases at V and 4 bases at J, with 12 bases in the middle. Germline assignment: CDR1 LNHDA and CDR2 SQIVND (reference sequence). The CDR3 nucleotides read TGTGCCAGTAGTATCCAGGATCTAGGAGAGACCCAGTACTTC. It yields the protein CASSIQDLGETQYF.

This chain uses TRBV5-4 with TRBJ2-7; 7 positions agree with TRBD1. After removal of 4 bases from V and 6 bases from J, the junction contained 13 bases not matched to a gene. Germline CDR1 reads SGHNT; CDR2 reads YYREEE (reference sequence). This CDR3 spans 15 amino acids. The CDR3 sequence is CASSPRDSVIAEQYF. The CDR3 DNA follows: TGTGCCAGCAGCCCTCGGGACAGTGTTATCGCCGAGCAGTACTTC.

This chain links TRBV5-1 with TRBJ2-7, with no clear D. CDR1 SGHRS and CDR2 YFSETQ come from the germline V gene. Deletions cut 4 bases from V and 3 bases from J, with 5 bases between. The CDR3 consists of 11 residues. The CDR3 region is CASSPGYEQYF. In DNA form, the CDR3 reads TGCGCCAGCAGCCCAGGCTACGAGCAGTACTTC.

DNA for the CDR3: TGCGCCAGCAGCCAAGAGACCGGGGGGGCCTACAATGAGCAGTTCTTC. This translates into CASSQETGGAYNEQFF. The chain recombines TRBV4-1 with TRBJ2-1; 8 bases are a match to TRBD2. This CDR3 comprises 16 residues. V lost 0 bases to trimming and J lost 2 bases; unmatched junction nucleotides: 3. CDR1 and CDR2 from the germline V gene are MGHRA and YSYEKL.

The rearrangement uses TRBV28 and TRBJ2-1; TRBD2 agrees at 15 bases. This CDR3 is 15 amino acids long. CDR1 is MDHEN and CDR2 is SYDVKM in the germline V gene. J gave up 7 bases and V 4 bases, and 2 bases lay outside the gene matches. The CDR3 nucleotides are TGTGCCAGCAGTTGGACTAGCGGGGGGGGAAATGAGCAGTTCTTC. This codes for CASSWTSGGGNEQFF.

V is TRBV7-2 and J is TRBJ2-7; 11 nucleotides match TRBD2. CDR3 length equals 16 residues. From germline, CDR1 is SGHTA and CDR2 FQGNSA. V lost 1 base to trimming and J lost 3 bases; unmatched junction nucleotides: 5. The CDR3 DNA follows: TGTGCCAGCAGCTTAGAGGGAACTAGCGGGGGCTACGAGCAGTACTTC. Translated, it gives CASSLEGTSGGYEQYF.